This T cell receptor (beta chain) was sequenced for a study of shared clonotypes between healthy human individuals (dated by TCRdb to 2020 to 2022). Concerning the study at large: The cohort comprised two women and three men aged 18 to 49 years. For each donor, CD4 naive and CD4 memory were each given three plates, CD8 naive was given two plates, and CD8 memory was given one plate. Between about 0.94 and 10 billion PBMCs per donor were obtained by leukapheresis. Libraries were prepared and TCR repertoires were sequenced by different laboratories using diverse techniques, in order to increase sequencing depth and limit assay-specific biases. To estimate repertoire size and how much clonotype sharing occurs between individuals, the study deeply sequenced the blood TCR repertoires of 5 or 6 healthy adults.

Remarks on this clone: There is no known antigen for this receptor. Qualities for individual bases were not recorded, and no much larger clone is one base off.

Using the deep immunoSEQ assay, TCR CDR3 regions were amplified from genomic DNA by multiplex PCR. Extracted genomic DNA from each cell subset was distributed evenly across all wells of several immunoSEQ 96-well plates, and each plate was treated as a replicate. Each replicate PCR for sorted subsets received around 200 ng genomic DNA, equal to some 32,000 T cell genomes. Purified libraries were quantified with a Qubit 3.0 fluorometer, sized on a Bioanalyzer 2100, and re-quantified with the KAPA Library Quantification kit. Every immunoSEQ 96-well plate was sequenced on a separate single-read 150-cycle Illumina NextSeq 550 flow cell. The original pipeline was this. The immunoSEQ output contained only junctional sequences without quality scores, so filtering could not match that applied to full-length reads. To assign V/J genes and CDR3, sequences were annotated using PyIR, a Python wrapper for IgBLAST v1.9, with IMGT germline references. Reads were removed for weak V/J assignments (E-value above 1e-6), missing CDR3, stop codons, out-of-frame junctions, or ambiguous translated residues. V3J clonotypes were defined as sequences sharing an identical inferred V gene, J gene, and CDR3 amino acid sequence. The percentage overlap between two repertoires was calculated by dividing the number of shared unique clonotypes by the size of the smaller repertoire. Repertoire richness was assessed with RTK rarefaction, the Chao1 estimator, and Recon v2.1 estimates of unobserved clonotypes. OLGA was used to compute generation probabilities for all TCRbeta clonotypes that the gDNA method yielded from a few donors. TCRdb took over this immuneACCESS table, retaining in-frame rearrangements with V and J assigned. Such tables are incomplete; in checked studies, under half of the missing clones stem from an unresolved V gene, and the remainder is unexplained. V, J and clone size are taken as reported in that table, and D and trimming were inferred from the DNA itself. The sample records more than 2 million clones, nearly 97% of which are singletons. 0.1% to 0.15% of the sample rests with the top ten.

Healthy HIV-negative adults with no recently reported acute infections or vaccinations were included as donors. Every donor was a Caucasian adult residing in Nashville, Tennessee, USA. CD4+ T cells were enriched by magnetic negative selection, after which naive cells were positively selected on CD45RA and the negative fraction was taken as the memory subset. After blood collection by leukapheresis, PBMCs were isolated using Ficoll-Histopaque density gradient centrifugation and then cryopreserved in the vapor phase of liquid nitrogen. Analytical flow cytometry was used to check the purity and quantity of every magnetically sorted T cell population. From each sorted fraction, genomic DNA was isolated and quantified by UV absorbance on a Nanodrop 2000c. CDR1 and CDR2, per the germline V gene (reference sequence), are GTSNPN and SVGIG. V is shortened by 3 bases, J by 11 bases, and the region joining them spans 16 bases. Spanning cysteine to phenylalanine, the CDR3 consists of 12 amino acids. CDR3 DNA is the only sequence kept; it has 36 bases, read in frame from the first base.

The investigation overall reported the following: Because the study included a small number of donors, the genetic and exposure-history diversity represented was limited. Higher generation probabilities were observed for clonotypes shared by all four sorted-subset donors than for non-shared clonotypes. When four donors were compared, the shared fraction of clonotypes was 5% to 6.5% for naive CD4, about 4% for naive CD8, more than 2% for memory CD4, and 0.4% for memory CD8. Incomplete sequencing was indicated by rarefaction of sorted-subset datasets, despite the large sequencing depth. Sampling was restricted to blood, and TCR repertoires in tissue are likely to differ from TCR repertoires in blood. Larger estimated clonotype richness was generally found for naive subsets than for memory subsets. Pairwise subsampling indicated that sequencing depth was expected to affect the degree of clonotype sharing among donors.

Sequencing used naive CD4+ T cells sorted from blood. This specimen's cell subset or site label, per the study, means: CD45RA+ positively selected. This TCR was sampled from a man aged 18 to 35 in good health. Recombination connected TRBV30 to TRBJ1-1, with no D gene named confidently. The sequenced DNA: TGTGCCTGGAGCGAAAGGCCTGAAGGGGCTTTCTTT. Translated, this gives CAWSERPEGAFF.